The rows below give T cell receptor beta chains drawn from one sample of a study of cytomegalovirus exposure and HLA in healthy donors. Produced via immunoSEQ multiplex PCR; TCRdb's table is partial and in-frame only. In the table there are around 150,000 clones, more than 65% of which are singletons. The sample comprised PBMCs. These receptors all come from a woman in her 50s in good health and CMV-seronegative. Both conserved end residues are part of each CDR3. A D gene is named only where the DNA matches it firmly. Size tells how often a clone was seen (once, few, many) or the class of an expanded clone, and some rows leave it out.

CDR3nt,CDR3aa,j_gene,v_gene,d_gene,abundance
TGCAGCGTTGAAGAGGAACAGTTCGGTCACTATGGCTACACCTTC,CSVEEEQFGHYGYTF,TRBJ1-2,TRBV29-1,NA,NA
TGTGCCAGCAGTTACCGAGGGAGCTCCTATAATTCACCCCTCCACTTT,CASSYRGSSYNSPLHF,TRBJ1-6,TRBV27,NA,NA
TGTGCCACCAGCAGCCAGACAGGCCGCAATCAGCCCCAGCATTTT,CATSSQTGRNQPQHF,TRBJ1-5,TRBV15,NA,NA
TGCGCCAGCAGCCAAGATAACAGGGGATATTCTGAAGCTTTCTTT,CASSQDNRGYSEAFF,TRBJ1-1,TRBV4-3,TRBD1,NA
TGTGCCAGCTCACCGGGGAGGGATGAGCAGTTCTTC,CASSPGRDEQFF,TRBJ2-1,TRBV18,TRBD2,NA
TGTGCCAGCAGCTTAAACGTCAGGGGAATTCAAGGCTACACCTTC,CASSLNVRGIQGYTF,TRBJ1-2,TRBV7-2,NA,NA
TGTGCCAGCAGTAGCAAGAACAGGGGGAAAACTGAAGCTTTCTTT,CASSSKNRGKTEAFF,TRBJ1-1,TRBV27,TRBD1,NA
TGTGCCAGCAGCGTCGGGAGCCCATCCTACGAGCAGTACTTC,CASSVGSPSYEQYF,TRBJ2-7,TRBV9,NA,NA
TGTGCCAGTAGTCCCCAGGGGACAGGAGCCTACGAGCAGTACTTC,CASSPQGTGAYEQYF,TRBJ2-7,TRBV19,TRBD1,NA
TGTGCCAGCAGTTCGGGAACATCGGGGGGGCGCGAGCAGTTCTTC,CASSSGTSGGREQFF,TRBJ2-1,TRBV28,TRBD2,NA
TGCGCCAGCAGTGGCCAGGACACATCCTACGAGCAGTACTTC,CASSGQDTSYEQYF,TRBJ2-7,TRBV10-1,NA,NA
TGTGCCAGCAGCGTTTCCGGGACAGTGAGCACAGATACGCAGTATTTT,CASSVSGTVSTDTQYF,TRBJ2-3,TRBV7-6,TRBD1,NA
TGTGCCAGCAGCTTGAAAGGGGGCGGCTACGAGCAGTACTTC,CASSLKGGGYEQYF,TRBJ2-7,TRBV5-6,TRBD1,NA
TGCGCCAGCAGCTTGGCGCTAGCGGGAGTAAGGGAGACCCAGTACTTC,CASSLALAGVRETQYF,TRBJ2-5,TRBV5-1,TRBD2,NA
TGTGCCAGCAGCCAAGGACCGTTGGAGGGCCTATTATATGAGCAGTTCTTC,CASSQGPLEGLLYEQFF,TRBJ2-1,TRBV4-2,NA,NA
TGTGCCAGCAGTTCCGGGACTATCAGACAGTTCTTC,CASSSGTIRQFF,TRBJ2-1,TRBV28,TRBD2,NA
TGTGCCAGCAGCTCGAGGACTAGTCCCGTTGGTACAGATACGCAGTATTTT,CASSSRTSPVGTDTQYF,TRBJ2-3,TRBV11-3,TRBD2,NA
TGTGCCAGCAGTTCGGGACAGGGCTACGAGCAGTACTTC,CASSSGQGYEQYF,TRBJ2-7,TRBV27,TRBD1,NA
TGCGCCAGCAGCCAGGAGGCCTCCGGAAGCTCCTACAATGAGCAGTTCTTC,CASSQEASGSSYNEQFF,TRBJ2-1,TRBV5-1,NA,NA
TGTGCCAGTCATCAGGGGGCGCCTGAAAAACTGTTTTTT,CASHQGAPEKLFF,TRBJ1-4,TRBV28,TRBD1,NA
TGCGCCAGCAGCTTGGGACAGCTATACAATGAGCAGTTCTTC,CASSLGQLYNEQFF,TRBJ2-1,TRBV5-1,NA,NA
TGCGCCAGCATCCCTGGGCACACCGGGGAGCTGTTTTTT,CASIPGHTGELFF,TRBJ2-2,TRBV5-1,NA,NA
TGTGCCATCAGAAAACAGGGAGAGGCTAATCAGCCCCAGCATTTT,CAIRKQGEANQPQHF,TRBJ1-5,TRBV10-3,NA,NA
TGTGCCGGTAGTAGGCAACAAACTAAAATCACTGAAGCTTTCTTT,CAGSRQQTKITEAFF,TRBJ1-1,TRBV28,NA,NA
TGTGCCAGCCGCCCCCCCACAGGGCCGAACACTGAAGCTTTCTTT,CASRPPTGPNTEAFF,TRBJ1-1,TRBV5-4,NA,few
TGTGCCAGTAGGGGGGCAGGGTCGACGGGCGGGGAGCTGTTTTTT,CASRGAGSTGGELFF,TRBJ2-2,TRBV19,NA,NA
TGTGCCAGCAGCCACCGGGACAGGGATTCACCCCTCCACTTT,CASSHRDRDSPLHF,TRBJ1-6,TRBV14,TRBD1,NA
TGTGCCAGCAGTCCACCTAGGGACAGGGACGTTGCGGGAGGAAAGAGAACAGATACGCAGTATTTT,CASSPPRDRDVAGGKRTDTQYF,TRBJ2-3,TRBV28,NA,NA
TGTGCCAGCAGCTACCCGGGGACTAGCGGGAGTAATGAGCAGTTCTTC,CASSYPGTSGSNEQFF,TRBJ2-1,TRBV5-4,TRBD2,few
TGTGCCAGCAGTTCCCCTTTTGATACGCAGTATTTT,CASSSPFDTQYF,TRBJ2-3,TRBV28,NA,NA
TGTGCCAGCAGCCAACCCACGCGGACTGAAGCTTTCTTT,CASSQPTRTEAFF,TRBJ1-1,TRBV7-2,NA,NA
TGTGCCAGCAGCTTAGTGTTACAGGGGGGGCAGTACTTC,CASSLVLQGGQYF,TRBJ2-7,TRBV7-9,TRBD1,few
TGTGCCGCGGGGGGCCCCTACAATGAGCAGTTCTTC,CAAGGPYNEQFF,TRBJ2-1,TRBV6-5,TRBD2,once
TGTGCCAGCAGCCCCGGGGTAGCGGGAACATACAATGAGCAGTTCTTC,CASSPGVAGTYNEQFF,TRBJ2-1,TRBV7-9,TRBD2,NA
TGCGCCAGCAGCCGGAACACAGGGACCGACACTGAAGCTTTCTTT,CASSRNTGTDTEAFF,TRBJ1-1,TRBV4-3,NA,NA
TGCGCCAGCAGCCAACTGTCCGGGGAGCTGTTTTTT,CASSQLSGELFF,TRBJ2-2,TRBV4-1,NA,few
TGCGCCAGCGGGCGGACAGGGGTTTCGGAGACCCAGTACTTC,CASGRTGVSETQYF,TRBJ2-5,TRBV5-1,TRBD1,NA
TGCGCCAGCAGCCCGGACAGGGGCCCAGATCAGCCCCAGCATTTT,CASSPDRGPDQPQHF,TRBJ1-5,TRBV5-1,TRBD1,NA
TGTGCCAGCAGCAAATCGAGGTTCCTTGGCCGGGGAAGCAATCAGCCCCAGCATTTT,CASSKSRFLGRGSNQPQHF,TRBJ1-5,TRBV7-8,NA,NA
TGTGCCAGCAGAAAGGGACAGGGGGCCGTGTCAGATACGCAGTATTTT,CASRKGQGAVSDTQYF,TRBJ2-3,TRBV28,TRBD1,NA
TGTGCCAGCAGCTTCCTAAGGGGGGGGGACGCCCATGAGCAGTTCTTC,CASSFLRGGDAHEQFF,TRBJ2-1,TRBV11-2,NA,NA
TGTGCCAGCAGTGCGGCCTATAATTCACCCCTCCACTTT,CASSAAYNSPLHF,TRBJ1-6,TRBV2,NA,few
TGTGCCAGCAGTTACACAGGGGGTTCCTACGAGCAGTACTTC,CASSYTGGSYEQYF,TRBJ2-7,TRBV6-5,TRBD1,NA
TGTGCCAGCAGCTTAAAATCCGAGAGCTCCTACAATGAGCAGTTCTTC,CASSLKSESSYNEQFF,TRBJ2-1,TRBV7-3,NA,NA
TGTGCCAGTAGTATCAGGGAAGCTGGCTACACCTTC,CASSIREAGYTF,TRBJ1-2,TRBV19,NA,once
TGTGCCAGCAGCCAGCCTTGGAGGGGGAACACCGGGGAGCTGTTTTTT,CASSQPWRGNTGELFF,TRBJ2-2,TRBV4-2,NA,NA
TGTGCCAGCAGCTTAAGGTGGGACAGGCAAGCGGGCACTGAAGCTTTCTTT,CASSLRWDRQAGTEAFF,TRBJ1-1,TRBV7-9,TRBD1,NA
TGCGCCAGCAGTGGAGCCGGGACAGGGGTGACGAGCTCCTACAATGAGCAGTTCTTC,CASSGAGTGVTSSYNEQFF,TRBJ2-1,TRBV10-1,TRBD1,NA
TGTGCCAGCAGCTCCAATTTTGGACAGGGGAGGTCCTACGAGCAGTACTTC,CASSSNFGQGRSYEQYF,TRBJ2-7,TRBV7-2,TRBD1,NA
TGTGCCAGCAGCCAAGACAGAAAATACGGGGGCTCTGGAAACACCATATATTTT,CASSQDRKYGGSGNTIYF,TRBJ1-3,TRBV14,NA,NA
TGTGCCAGCAGCTACCGGGACAGATCCTACGAGCAGTACTTC,CASSYRDRSYEQYF,TRBJ2-7,TRBV6-5,TRBD1,NA
TGTGCCAGCAGCCCAGCGGAGGACAGGGGGACTAATGAAAAACTGTTTTTT,CASSPAEDRGTNEKLFF,TRBJ1-4,TRBV7-2,TRBD1,NA
TGCGCCAGCAGTCGTACAGGGGTTCAGCCCCAGCATTTT,CASSRTGVQPQHF,TRBJ1-5,TRBV10-1,TRBD1,few
TGTGCCAGCAGACCCGGGACAGGGAACTATGGCTACACCTTC,CASRPGTGNYGYTF,TRBJ1-2,TRBV28,TRBD1,NA
TGCAGCGTTGGGACAGGGCAGAACACTGAAGCTTTCTTT,CSVGTGQNTEAFF,TRBJ1-1,TRBV29-1,TRBD1,few
TGTGCCAGCAGTTTCTTAGCCAGCTCCTACGAGCAGTACTTC,CASSFLASSYEQYF,TRBJ2-7,TRBV28,NA,NA
TGTGCCAGCTCACCACTTGGGGACAGGTCTTCACCCCTCCACTTT,CASSPLGDRSSPLHF,TRBJ1-6,TRBV18,TRBD1,once
TGCGCCAGCAGCCGATCGGACAGGACAAGCTCCTACGAGCAGTACTTC,CASSRSDRTSSYEQYF,TRBJ2-7,TRBV4-1,TRBD1,NA
TGTGCCAGCAGCTGGGGACTAGCGGGAGCATCCTACGAGCAGTACTTC,CASSWGLAGASYEQYF,TRBJ2-7,TRBV5-4,TRBD2,NA